Included here is one TCR beta chain sequence, with context. Its antigen is currently unknown. This specimen comes from a study of OX40 agonist ivuxolimab in advanced cancers. Study summary: Three dose-escalation patients had partial responses: one with hepatocellular carcinoma and two with cutaneous melanoma. Study-level results: In the 0.1 to 3.0 mg/kg range, CD4+ and CD8+ blood T cells had expanded clonally by week 6. The authors did not determine the antigen specificity of the expanded peripheral T cells.

CDR3 length equals 16 residues. CDR1 and CDR2 (germline): SNHLY, FYNNEI. V gave up 4 bases and J gave up 4 bases, with 20 bases separating them. Method: immunoSEQ multiplex PCR; TCRdb's copy keeps in-frame clones and lacks some. The sample shows some 39,000 clones, 80% to 90% of them seen only once. The sequence was obtained from an adult with an advanced solid tumor such as melanoma, head and neck, liver or kidney cancer. The input for sequencing was CD4+ or CD8+ T cells sorted from blood, taken in a trial of the OX40 agonist ivuxolimab. The gene calls are TRBV2 and TRBJ2-7, with a tentative D call TRBD1 (6 bases). CDR3 coding DNA: TGTGCCAGCAGTGTGATCTTTGTGGGACAAAAATACGAGCAGTACTTC. Residues: CASSVIFVGQKYEQYF. The entire variable domain, with the rest obtained from reference TRBV2 and TRBJ2-7, is as follows: EPEVTQTPSHQVTQMGQEVILRCVPISNHLYFYWYRQILGQKVEFLVSFYNNEISEKSEIFDDQFSVERPDGSNFTLKIRSTKLEDSAMYFCASSVIFVGQKYEQYFGPGTRLTVT.